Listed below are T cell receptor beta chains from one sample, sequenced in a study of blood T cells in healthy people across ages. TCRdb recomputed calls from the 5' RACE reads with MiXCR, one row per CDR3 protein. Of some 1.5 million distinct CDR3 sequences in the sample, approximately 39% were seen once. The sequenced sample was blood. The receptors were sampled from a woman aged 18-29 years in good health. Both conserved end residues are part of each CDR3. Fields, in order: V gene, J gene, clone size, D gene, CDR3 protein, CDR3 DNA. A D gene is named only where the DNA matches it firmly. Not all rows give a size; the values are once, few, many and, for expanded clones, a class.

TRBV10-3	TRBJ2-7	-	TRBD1	CAISGQARSYEQYF	TGTGCCATCAGCGGACAGGCCCGCTCCTACGAGCAGTACTTC
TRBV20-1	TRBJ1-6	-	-	CSAGGSPNSPLHF	TGCAGTGCTGGTGGGAGTCCCAATTCACCCCTCCACTTT
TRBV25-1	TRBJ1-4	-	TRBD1	CASSEFDDRVNEKLFF	TGTGCCAGCAGTGAATTCGACGACAGGGTTAATGAAAAACTGTTTTTT
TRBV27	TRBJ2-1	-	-	CASSSRVGAYNEQFF	TGTGCCAGCAGCTCCAGAGTGGGGGCCTACAATGAGCAGTTCTTC
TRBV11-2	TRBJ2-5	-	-	CASSLEVGAETQYF	TGTGCCAGCAGCTTAGAGGTCGGCGCAGAGACCCAGTACTTC
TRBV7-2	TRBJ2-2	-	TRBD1	CASSSHRGVGGELFF	TGTGCCAGCAGCTCCCACAGGGGAGTAGGTGGGGAGCTGTTTTTT
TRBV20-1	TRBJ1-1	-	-	CSARRRGQNTEAFF	TGCAGTGCTAGAAGGCGTGGACAGAACACTGAAGCTTTCTTT
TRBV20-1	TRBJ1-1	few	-	CSGAADTFEAFF	TGCAGTGGGGCAGCCGATACTTTTGAAGCTTTCTTT
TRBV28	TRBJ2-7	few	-	CASSPGLSDGEQYF	TGTGCCAGCAGTCCGGGTCTGTCTGACGGCGAGCAGTACTTC
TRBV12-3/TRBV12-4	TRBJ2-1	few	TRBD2	CASNKAGGLSYNEQFF	TGTGCCAGCAACAAAGCGGGGGGGCTATCCTACAATGAGCAGTTCTTC
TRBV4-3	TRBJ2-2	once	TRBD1	CASSHLGTVNTGELFF	TGCGCCAGCAGCCACCTAGGGACAGTGAACACCGGGGAGCTGTTTTTT
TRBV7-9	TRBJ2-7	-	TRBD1	CASSVDRGHHEQYF	TGTGCCAGCAGCGTGGACAGGGGGCACCACGAGCAGTACTTC